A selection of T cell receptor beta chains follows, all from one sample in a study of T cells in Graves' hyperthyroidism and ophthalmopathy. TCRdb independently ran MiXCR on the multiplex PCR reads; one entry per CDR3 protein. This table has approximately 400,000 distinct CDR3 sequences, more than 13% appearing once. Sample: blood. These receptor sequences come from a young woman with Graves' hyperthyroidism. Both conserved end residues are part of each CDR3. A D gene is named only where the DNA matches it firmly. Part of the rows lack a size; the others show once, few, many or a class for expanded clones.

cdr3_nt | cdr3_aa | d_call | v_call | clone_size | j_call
TGTGCCAGCAGCGTACAACCAGGGGGCGGTGAGACCCAGTACTTC | CASSVQPGGGETQYF | TRBD1 | TRBV9 | many | TRBJ2-5
TGTGCCAGCAGCCAAGATTTAGGGACTGAAGCTTTCTTT | CASSQDLGTEAFF | NA | TRBV3-1 | many | TRBJ1-1
TGCAGTGCTAGAGACCTACGGGAGATTTACAATGAGCAGTTCTTC | CSARDLREIYNEQFF | NA | TRBV20-1 | few | TRBJ2-1
TGTGCCAGCAGGCCGACAGCCCTATATGGCTACACCTTC | CASRPTALYGYTF | NA | TRBV28 | many | TRBJ1-2
TGTGCCTGGTCCCGCGGGCAGTCTAATGAAAAACTGTTTTTT | CAWSRGQSNEKLFF | NA | TRBV30 | NA | TRBJ1-4
TGTGCCAGCAGATCGGCCGGCCGTAACTATGGCTACACCTTC | CASRSAGRNYGYTF | NA | TRBV28 | many | TRBJ1-2
TGTGCCAGCAGCCGCTTACTAGCGGGGGGGACCGGGGAGCTGTTTTTT | CASSRLLAGGTGELFF | TRBD2 | TRBV3-1 | NA | TRBJ2-2
TGCGCCAGCAGCCAAGACAGGGGGCCGTCCTACGAGCAGTACTTC | CASSQDRGPSYEQYF | TRBD1 | TRBV4-1 | NA | TRBJ2-7
TGTGCCAGCGATGATAGGGGCCCTGGAAACACCATATATTTT | CASDDRGPGNTIYF | NA | TRBV7-9 | NA | TRBJ1-3
TGTGCCAGCAGCCAAGATCTTAGGGAAACCTACAATGAGCAGTTCTTC | CASSQDLRETYNEQFF | NA | TRBV3-1 | many | TRBJ2-1
TGTGCCAGCATCAGAGCGGGACCATACGAGCAGTACTTC | CASIRAGPYEQYF | TRBD2 | TRBV28 | many | TRBJ2-7
TGTGCCTGGAGCCCCCGTCTGAAAGATACGCAGTATTTT | CAWSPRLKDTQYF | NA | TRBV30 | few | TRBJ2-3
TGTGCCAGCAGTTTACGCGCACGGGAGACAGATACGCAGTATTTT | CASSLRARETDTQYF | NA | TRBV12-3/TRBV12-4 | many | TRBJ2-3
TGTGCCAGCTCGAGTTCGTGGGGGAAAACTAATGAAAAACTGTTTTTT | CASSSSWGKTNEKLFF | NA | TRBV18 | many | TRBJ1-4
TGTGCCAGCAGTTACACTAGCGGGACAAGTGGTGTCTACAATGAGCAGTTCTTC | CASSYTSGTSGVYNEQFF | TRBD2 | TRBV6-2/TRBV6-3 | many | TRBJ2-1
TGCAGCGTTGACCTAGCGGGAGGTGACTTATACGAGCAGTACTTC | CSVDLAGGDLYEQYF | TRBD2 | TRBV29-1 | NA | TRBJ2-7
TGTGCCAGCAGCGCCGGGACTAGCGCCTACGAGCAGTACTTC | CASSAGTSAYEQYF | TRBD2 | TRBV7-2 | NA | TRBJ2-7
TGTGCCAGCAGTGCCCATGGCTACACCTTC | CASSAHGYTF | NA | TRBV2 | few | TRBJ1-2
TGTGCCAGCAGTGAAGGTGTAGTACTGAGCTCTGGAAACACCATATATTTT | CASSEGVVLSSGNTIYF | NA | TRBV6-1 | few | TRBJ1-3
TGTGCCAGCAGCTTAGAGGGGGGGGCTAGCGGGAGGGCCCTCAGGGAGACCCAGTACTTC | CASSLEGGASGRALRETQYF | TRBD2 | TRBV7-2 | many | TRBJ2-5
TGTGCCAGCAGTTCCGATGGACAGGGGGTCTATTTCGGGGAGCTGTTTTTT | CASSSDGQGVYFGELFF | TRBD1 | TRBV6-1 | many | TRBJ2-2
TGTGCCAGCAGTCCCTGGGACAGATTCACAGGAAGAGGACCATACAATGAGCAGTTCTTC | CASSPWDRFTGRGPYNEQFF | TRBD1 | TRBV12-3/TRBV12-4 | many | TRBJ2-1
TGTGCCATCAGCAAGGACAGGGGTGTTGGCGGGAACCAAGAGACCCAGTACTTC | CAISKDRGVGGNQETQYF | TRBD1 | TRBV10-3 | many | TRBJ2-5
TGTGCCAGCAGCGCCAGTATGGGGAAGGACAGGGTAAACCAAGAGACCCAGTACTTC | CASSASMGKDRVNQETQYF | TRBD1 | TRBV7-9 | many | TRBJ2-5
TGCAGTGCTAGGAACAGGGCTAACAATGAGCAGTTCTTC | CSARNRANNEQFF | NA | TRBV20-1 | many | TRBJ2-1
TGTGCCACCAGCAGAGATTACGGGTCGGGATCCTACGAGCAGTACTTC | CATSRDYGSGSYEQYF | NA | TRBV15 | many | TRBJ2-7
TGTGCCAGCACGACCAGGGGGGCTGGAAACACCATATATTTT | CASTTRGAGNTIYF | TRBD1 | TRBV3-1 | few | TRBJ1-3
TGTGCCAGCAGTTACTCTAATGGAAGACTCATGCGGCCTAGCGAAGCTTTCTTT | CASSYSNGRLMRPSEAFF | NA | TRBV6-5 | many | TRBJ1-1
TGTGCCAGCAGCTCAGGACAGGGCGGCTACACCTTC | CASSSGQGGYTF | TRBD1 | TRBV12-3/TRBV12-4 | many | TRBJ1-2
TGTGCCAGCAGCTTCCGCCCAACCCAGGGGTTACGGATTTCACCCCTCCACTTT | CASSFRPTQGLRISPLHF | NA | TRBV11-2 | many | TRBJ1-6
TGTGCCAGCAGTTGGGCAGGGCCTCAAGAGACCCAGTACTTC | CASSWAGPQETQYF | NA | TRBV27 | many | TRBJ2-5
TGTGCCAGCAGTCCTTGGACAGGGGAAGCTTTCTTT | CASSPWTGEAFF | TRBD1 | TRBV28 | many | TRBJ1-1
TGTGCCACCGGGATCCAGGGGATGGCAGAGACCCAGTACTTC | CATGIQGMAETQYF | NA | TRBV2 | many | TRBJ2-5
TGTGCCAGCAGTTCCGGGACCTATGGCACTGAAGCTTTCTTT | CASSSGTYGTEAFF | NA | TRBV5-6 | many | TRBJ1-1
TGTGCCAGCAGCCGTCAGGGGGCAATTACTGAAGCTTTCTTT | CASSRQGAITEAFF | TRBD1 | TRBV7-9 | NA | TRBJ1-1
TGCAGCGTTTCTGTGTATTCGAACACCGGGGAGCTGTTTTTT | CSVSVYSNTGELFF | NA | TRBV29-1 | many | TRBJ2-2
TGTGCCAGCTCAGCCGCTTTCGGGGAGACCCAGTACTTC | CASSAAFGETQYF | NA | TRBV18 | many | TRBJ2-5
TGTGCCAGCAGCTCCCCCAAAGCTTCCTACAATGAGCAGTTCTTC | CASSSPKASYNEQFF | NA | TRBV6-1 | few | TRBJ2-1
TGTGCCAGCAGCCCGGGACTAGCGGGGCCCGTTAACAATGAGCAGTTCTTC | CASSPGLAGPVNNEQFF | TRBD2 | TRBV9 | few | TRBJ2-1
TGTGCCAGCAGCCGGGGAGGGACGGTTCTCGGCTACACCTTC | CASSRGGTVLGYTF | NA | TRBV27 | many | TRBJ1-2
TGTGCCAGCAGCTTGTCTGGGAACGGTGGCTACGAGCAGTACTTC | CASSLSGNGGYEQYF | NA | TRBV5-5 | NA | TRBJ2-7
TGCAGCGTTAAACTCTTGAACACTGAAGCTTTCTTT | CSVKLLNTEAFF | NA | TRBV29-1 | NA | TRBJ1-1